The 13 T cell receptor beta chains given below trace back to one sample, sequenced in a study of CD8 T cells in Susac syndrome. Reverse transcription of about 0.5 to 1 ug RNA was carried out with random hexamers. TCRdb fed the immunoSEQ multiplex PCR reads into MiXCR, producing one record per CDR3 protein. The table includes tens of thousands of distinct CDR3 sequences, just under 95% detected once. The sample was CD8+ T cells from PBMCs. The origin of the receptors is a human donor in good health.

The V call is TRBV2, the J call TRBJ2-3; 11 bases fit TRBD2. CDR1 is SNHLY, CDR2 FYNNEI, per germline. CDR3 length: 15 residues. V was clipped by 6 bases and J by 5 bases; unmatched bases: 7. CDR3: CASSIAGGQGDTQYF. CDR3 in DNA: TGTGCCAGCAGCATAGCGGGGGGGCAGGGAGATACGCAGTATTTT.

Concerning this clonotype itself: An end of the junction does not agree with germline; a read error may underlie this. The V gene is TRBV20-1, the J gene TRBJ2-5; 9 nucleotides line up with TRBD1. From germline, CDR1 is DFQATT and CDR2 SNEGSKA (reference sequence). This CDR3 is built from 17 residues. The CDR3 coding sequence is TGCAGTGCCCATCGGGACAGGGAACCAAGTGGGCAAGAAACCCAGTACTTC. Translation: CSAHRDREPSGQETQYF.

V and J are TRBV5-4 and TRBJ1-4; no definite D call. The V end lost 0 bases, the J end lost 0 bases, and 6 bases lay between the germline ends. From germline, CDR1 is SGHNT and CDR2 YYREEE (reference sequence). The CDR3 has 15 amino acids. CDR3 sequence reads: CASSLASATNEKLFF. In DNA form, the CDR3 reads TGTGCCAGCAGCTTGGCCTCAGCAACTAATGAAAAACTGTTTTTT.

V is TRBV7-2 and J is TRBJ2-3, with D possibly called TRBD1 or TRBD2 (5 bases each). CDR3 length: 14 amino acids. Germline V gene lookup returns CDR1 SGHTA and CDR2 FQGNSA. Between the trimmed V and J ends, which lost 1 base and 1 base, there was a span of 6 bases. The CDR3 nucleotides are TGTGCCAGCAGCTTAGTGGGGGGCACAGATACGCAGTATTTT. Residues: CASSLVGGTDTQYF.

The chain links TRBV6-5 to TRBJ1-1, with D possibly matching TRBD1 (6 bases). CDR1 is MNHEY, CDR2 SVGAGI, per germline. There are 14 residues in the CDR3. Trimming took off 5 bases at V and 1 base at J, with 11 bases between the two ends. The CDR3: CASSITRGNTEAFF. Here the CDR3 DNA reads TGTGCCAGCAGTATCACCAGGGGGAACACTGAAGCTTTCTTT.

This rearrangement joins TRBV12-5 to TRBJ2-5; D perhaps matches TRBD2 (7 bases). V was shortened by 7 bases and J by 1 base, with 16 bases between the two germline ends. The germline gives CDR1 LGHNT, CDR2 FRNRAP. The CDR3 extends over 15 amino acids. Here the CDR3 DNA reads TGTGCTAGTGCCCTGGGGGGGGGCCCCCAAGAGACCCAGTACTTC. Protein sequence: CASALGGGPQETQYF.

The V and J genes are TRBV7-8 and TRBJ2-3; 7 bases agree with TRBD2. Germline V CDR1 and CDR2: SGHVS, FQNEAQ. The CDR3 consists of 16 residues. The V gene end was trimmed by 5 bases and the J gene end by 0 bases; junction bases not matched to a gene: 8. CDR3 amino acids: CASSARLRGSTDTQYF. In nucleotides, the CDR3 is TGTGCCAGCAGCGCCCGTTTGCGGGGGAGCACAGATACGCAGTATTTT.

V usage is TRBV9 and J usage is TRBJ1-5; 10 nucleotides agree with TRBD1. J gave up 5 bases and V 4 bases, and 6 bases lay outside the gene matches. The germline CDR1 and CDR2 sequences are SGDLS and YYNGEE. CDR3 length: 15 amino acids. The CDR3 DNA reads as TGTGCCAGCAGCCTTTCCGGGACAGGGGATCAGCCCCAGCATTTT. Protein sequence: CASSLSGTGDQPQHF.

The chain links TRBV12-3 or TRBV12-4 to TRBJ1-1, with TRBD1 identical over 7 bases. The CDR3 covers 14 residues. V gave up 5 bases and J gave up 1 base; unmatched junction bases: 4. For the CDR3, the DNA is TGTGCCAGCAGTCCCGGGACAGAGAACACTGAAGCTTTCTTT. This gives the protein CASSPGTENTEAFF.

This clonotype has just one count. One end of the junction varies from germline; a read error may be responsible. The chain combines TRBV5-4 with TRBJ2-3, with 8 nucleotides matching TRBD2. Germline V gene sequence: CDR1 SGHNT, CDR2 YYREEE (reference sequence). CDR3 length: 16 amino acids. The DNA of the CDR3 is TGTGCCAGCAGCACCACCGGGACTAGTAAGACAGATGCGCAGTATTTT. Translating it yields CASSTTGTSKTDAQYF.

The chain recombines TRBV19 with TRBJ1-5, with no clear D. Trimming took 5 bases from V and 0 from J, leaving 11 bases between them. The CDR3 spans 15 residues. Germline V gene sequence: CDR1 LNHDA, CDR2 SQIVND (reference sequence). The CDR3 region has the DNA TGTGCCAGTAGTCTCGTTGGATATAGCAATCAGCCCCAGCATTTT. It translates to CASSLVGYSNQPQHF.

This chain uses TRBV7-8 with TRBJ2-5, with D tentatively TRBD1 (6 bases). Germline lookup yields CDR1 SGHVS and CDR2 FQNEAQ. Trimming stripped 2 bases from V and 4 bases from J, with 11 bases between. This CDR3 contains 14 residues. CDR3 coding DNA: TGTGCCAGCAGCTTAAACCCCAGGGGAGAGACCCAGTACTTC. Its translation: CASSLNPRGETQYF.

The rearrangement joins TRBV6-6 to TRBJ1-4; D is perhaps TRBD1 (5 bases). The CDR3 is 14 residues long. V lost 6 bases and J 1 base, leaving 9 bases between the germline ends. Germline values: CDR1 MNHNY, CDR2 SVGAGI (reference sequence). CDR3 DNA sequence: TGTGCCAGCAGACTCGACAGAACTAATGAAAAACTGTTTTTT. Translated, it gives CASRLDRTNEKLFF.